A single T cell receptor (beta chain) is shown here with its context. Recruits, aged about 18 to 100 years, lived in about two dozen US areas. Assignments of participants to cohorts depended upon their own reported clinical history. Two negative PCRs, clearance, or symptom resolution were required of recovered Cohort 3 donors. Source study methods: Using reference gene primer amplification, nucleated cell counts were estimated. Method: immunoSEQ multiplex PCR; TCRdb's copy keeps in-frame clones and lacks some. V and J calls and clone size come straight from that table; D and trimming were deduced from the DNA. The sample holds about 380,000 clones; around 87% are singletons and the top ten take 1.3%. The data originate from a study of blood T cell repertoires in COVID-19. With 8 bases removed from V and 0 bases from J, the gap between germline ends came to 16 bases. The CDR3 runs 16 residues. The germline gives CDR1 LNHDA, CDR2 SQIVND (reference sequence).

The sequenced material came from PBMCs or T cells enriched from blood (not recorded which). V and J are TRBV19 and TRBJ1-4; D gene ambiguous. The clonotype originates from a man younger than 40 who had recovered from COVID-19. The CDR3 region is CASRQNRLSTNEKLFF. CDR3 DNA: TGTGCCAGTCGCCAAAACCGACTTTCAACTAATGAAAAACTGTTTTTT.